These T cell receptor beta chains were read from a single sample in a study of blood T cell repertoires in COVID-19. Profiling relied on immunoSEQ multiplex PCR, and the TCRdb table lists in-frame clones only, not all of them. The repertoire holds 34,000 or so clones, with roughly 80% as singletons. Sequenced: peripheral blood. These receptor sequences come from an older man with acute or convalescent COVID-19. Both conserved end residues are part of each CDR3. D genes are given only for firm matches. Expanded clones get a size class; other rows say once, few or many, or leave the size out.

clone_size: NA
d_call: NA
v_call: TRBV2
j_call: TRBJ2-7
cdr3_length: 14
cdr3_aa: CASRAREPSYEQYF
cdr3_nt: TGTGCCAGCAGGGCCCGGGAGCCGTCCTACGAGCAGTACTTC

clone_size: NA
d_call: TRBD1
v_call: TRBV5-8
j_call: TRBJ1-1
cdr3_length: 14
cdr3_aa: CASSSGQGNTEAFF
cdr3_nt: TGTGCCAGCAGCTCGGGACAGGGGAACACTGAAGCTTTCTTT

clone_size: few
d_call: NA
v_call: TRBV10-3
j_call: TRBJ2-7
cdr3_length: 13
cdr3_aa: CAIRDSSTYEQYF
cdr3_nt: TGTGCCATCAGGGACAGCTCTACCTACGAGCAGTACTTC

clone_size: NA
d_call: TRBD2
v_call: TRBV7-8
j_call: TRBJ2-3
cdr3_length: 16
cdr3_aa: CASSLVTSGGSDTQYF
cdr3_nt: TGTGCCAGCAGCTTAGTAACTAGCGGGGGGTCAGATACGCAGTATTTT

clone_size: NA
d_call: TRBD2
v_call: TRBV6-5
j_call: TRBJ2-2
cdr3_length: 13
cdr3_aa: CASRAGATGELFF
cdr3_nt: TGTGCCAGCAGGGCGGGAGCTACCGGGGAGCTGTTTTTT

clone_size: NA
d_call: TRBD1
v_call: TRBV7-6
j_call: TRBJ1-5
cdr3_length: 18
cdr3_aa: CASSPGTGEGYSNQPQHF
cdr3_nt: TGTGCCAGCAGCCCAGGGACAGGGGAAGGTTATAGCAATCAGCCCCAGCATTTT

clone_size: once
d_call: NA
v_call: TRBV5-1
j_call: TRBJ2-1
cdr3_length: 16
cdr3_aa: CASSLQSGSSYNEQFF
cdr3_nt: TGCGCCAGCAGCTTGCAAAGCGGCAGCTCCTACAATGAGCAGTTCTTC

clone_size: NA
d_call: NA
v_call: TRBV5-6
j_call: TRBJ2-2
cdr3_length: 15
cdr3_aa: CASSFQGLNTGELFF
cdr3_nt: TGTGCCAGCAGCTTTCAGGGCTTGAACACCGGGGAGCTGTTTTTT

clone_size: once
d_call: NA
v_call: TRBV19
j_call: TRBJ1-5
cdr3_length: 16
cdr3_aa: CASRGWGQNSNQPQHF
cdr3_nt: TGTGCCAGTAGAGGATGGGGACAAAATAGCAATCAGCCCCAGCATTTT

clone_size: NA
d_call: NA
v_call: TRBV30
j_call: TRBJ1-5
cdr3_length: 13
cdr3_aa: CAWSVHRNQPQHF
cdr3_nt: TGTGCCTGGAGTGTACACAGGAATCAGCCCCAGCATTTT

clone_size: NA
d_call: TRBD1
v_call: TRBV19
j_call: TRBJ1-1
cdr3_length: 14
cdr3_aa: CASSASRGQTEAFF
cdr3_nt: TGTGCCAGTAGTGCATCCAGGGGGCAAACTGAAGCTTTCTTT

clone_size: NA
d_call: NA
v_call: TRBV9
j_call: TRBJ2-7
cdr3_length: 13
cdr3_aa: CASSGPGIYEQYF
cdr3_nt: TGTGCCAGCAGCGGGCCAGGGATCTACGAGCAGTACTTC

clone_size: NA
d_call: TRBD1
v_call: TRBV6-5
j_call: TRBJ1-5
cdr3_length: 15
cdr3_aa: CASSLEGQNNQPQHF
cdr3_nt: TGTGCCAGCAGTCTGGAGGGACAGAACAATCAGCCCCAGCATTTT

clone_size: NA
d_call: TRBD2
v_call: TRBV5-4
j_call: TRBJ2-3
cdr3_length: 16
cdr3_aa: CASSLPLASSTDTQYF
cdr3_nt: TGTGCCAGCAGCTTGCCACTAGCGTCTAGCACAGATACGCAGTATTTT